The text below deals with one T cell receptor beta chain. Method: immunoSEQ multiplex PCR; TCRdb's copy keeps in-frame clones and lacks some. Here the sample spans about 53,000 clones, just under 85% being singletons. Trimming took 4 bases from V and 3 from J; bases not matched to a gene: 6. The CDR3 runs 16 residues. Germline V CDR1 and CDR2: MNHNS, SASEGT. This entry belongs to a study of blood T cell repertoires in COVID-19. Sequencing input: peripheral blood. V is TRBV6-1 and J is TRBJ1-5; 10 bases map to TRBD1. The TCR was taken from a human donor in a cohort sampled during active COVID-19. CDR3 in amino acids: CASSGGQGSVNQPQHF. The CDR3 DNA follows: TGTGCCAGCAGTGGGGGACAGGGGAGTGTCAATCAGCCCCAGCATTTT.